The sequence of this T cell receptor beta chain was determined in a study of cytomegalovirus exposure and HLA in healthy donors (dated by TCRdb to the late 2010s). Notes on the research overall: An earlier analysis of several hundred of the donors reported around 280 Gb of sequence data and around 100 million unique TCR beta sequences obtained from some 200 million T cells. An early release that covered some 630 HLA-typed donors contained around 300 gigabases of sequencing data and approximately 85 million unique TCR sequences. The number of donors typed differed by locus, with about 629-630 for A, B, C, DRB1 and DQB1, around 560 for DQA1, nearly 610 for DPA1, and some 470 for DPB1. Because of strong linkage in the cohort, five DR-DQ haplotypes were treated as single units for association and clustering. Besides the first cohort of about 730 subjects, a separate validation cohort made up of 95 to 150 different subjects was used. In a later genetic analysis, genome-wide SNP genotypes for about 55% of the roughly 700 donors were used, and that subset was treated as a discovery cohort. The study combined high-throughput TCR immunosequencing, statistical association of individual TCRs with disease status, and machine learning to predict cytomegalovirus infection status. Both class I and class II loci were covered by HLA typing, at four-digit resolution. In the later analysis, no new phenotypic data were used to find candidate immune exposures; instead, reliance was placed on TCR beta sequences and their occurrence across donors. An earlier analysis of approximately 500 of the donors applied high-throughput TCR beta sequencing to assess whether each TCR beta V gene segment acted as functional or pseudogenic. The genetic ancestry cluster associated with self-reported Caucasian donors included around 76% of the 300 to 400 genotyped donors. The study aimed to test whether signatures of past pathogen exposure could be identified by cataloging public T cell receptors. All discovery cohort repertoires had been generated on a single sequencing platform. The T cell repertoires of 666 subjects were profiled by immunosequencing and related to cytomegalovirus serostatus. A later analysis re-examined previously published TCR beta repertoires from just over 650 donors and added high-resolution HLA genotyping to investigate patterns of TCR occurrence. Donor age, sex, ethnicity and CMV serostatus were compiled together with the repertoire data. Across approximately 400 genotyped donors of the cohort, an average of roughly 250,000 unique TCR beta nucleotide sequences per donor were sequenced, and 15% to 20% of those sequences were non-productive.

Receptor amplification or capture employed the immunoSEQ multiplex PCR assay. A mixture of 60 forward primers for TCR Vbeta segments and 13 reverse primers for TCR Jbeta segments was used in the multiplex PCR. A multiplex PCR assay on genomic DNA amplified the CDR3 region of rearranged TCR beta genes. The Illumina HiSeq System was used to sequence the amplified TCR beta libraries as 87-base-pair reads. The paper's data handling went like this. Across the roughly 640 repertoires, a later analysis counted tens of millions of unique TCR beta chains, around 11 million of which were shared by at least two donors. A nearest-neighbor algorithm error-corrected the raw reads and collapsed the reads into unique sequences, merging closely related sequences to remove PCR and sequencing errors. V, D and J gene segments were assigned by aligning CDR3 sequences to IMGT reference sequences. For a sequence to be retained, at least a six-nucleotide match to both a V gene segment and a J gene segment was required. Rearrangements were classified as productive when the CDR3 lacked stop codons and remained in frame with V and J, and all other rearrangements were classified as non-productive. Following IMGT convention, CDR3 was defined as the stretch from the second conserved V-encoded cysteine up to the conserved J-encoded phenylalanine. Sequences without an unambiguous match to a single V gene segment were excluded from the earlier analysis of 500 to 700 of the donors. An earlier analysis of fewer than 750 of the donors classified V segments as functional when productive rearrangements were above 56.7% and as segregating when the standard deviation between donors was above 5%. A statistical classification framework was built to diagnose cytomegalovirus status from the catalog of TCR beta chain sequences. In a later analysis, TCR nucleotide sequences were compared against IMGT/GENE-DB human TR gene sequences so that V and J genes could be assigned. Using the TCRdist pipeline, a later analysis assigned CDR3 sequences along with most-parsimonious VDJ recombination scenarios. A later analysis defined each TCR beta chain by its CDR3 amino acid sequence plus V-gene family, and excluded reads lacking a unique V-gene family. A later analysis removed 550 to 700 highly shared, low-generation-probability nucleotide sequences to deal with suspected cross-contamination and a sequencing artifact. In a later analysis, a clonal expansion index was calculated for each public chain from normalized within-repertoire ranks of inferred template counts. A later analysis computed generation probabilities with a VDJ recombination model fitted to out-of-frame rearrangements, and checked the results against IGoR. In a later analysis, hypergeometric tests were used to score TCR-TCR, TCR-HLA and TCR-CMV co-occurrence, with a repertoire-size bias correction applied to TCR pairs. In a later analysis, false discovery rates were estimated by permuting HLA or CMV assignments 20 times. A later analysis grouped co-occurring TCRs with DBSCAN, adding TCRdist sequence similarity when clustering within HLA-allele-positive subsets. Co-occurrence clustering excluded repertoires with fewer than 30,000 or more than 120,000 public chains, plus five with anomalous nucleotide sharing. TCRdb re-hosts the immuneACCESS table, in-frame sequences only. Its copies lack some clones; in the studies checked, an unresolved V gene accounts for under half of them, and the cause for the rest is not known. V, J and clone size were drawn from that table, and D and trimming were deduced from the DNA. The table for this sample records about 33,000 clones. The leading ten clones occupy under 4.5% of the sample.

The cohort consisted of 650 to 700 healthy bone marrow donors. At the time of sampling, every cohort member was nominally healthy, though immune exposures that went unrecorded were likely present. The donor tested CMV seronegative and was one of the 352 seronegative cohort members. A peripheral blood sample was collected from each donor, and TCR beta sequencing was performed on peripheral blood mononuclear cells. The Qiagen DNeasy Blood Extraction Kit was used to extract genomic DNA from the blood cell samples. Comments on this clone: The antigen it recognizes is unknown. A junction boundary mismatches the germline segment, possibly from a read error.

The germline V gene encodes CDR1 SGHNT and CDR2 YYREEE (reference sequence). The CDR3 numbers 14 residues from cysteine through phenylalanine. The CDR3 DNA has 42 bases and is translated from base 1. Overall results and qualifications from the work: In a later analysis, the rate of TCR association differed among HLA loci, with DRB1 alleles having the most associated TCRs and HLA-C alleles having the fewest. The sequencing pipeline was judged likely to have produced a cluster of highly shared sequence variants as a technical artifact. A few of the identified cytomegalovirus-associated TCR beta chains were confirmed in vitro to be specific for cytomegalovirus antigens. In an earlier analysis of some 550 of the donors, most TCR beta V segments were observed in productive rearrangements about 90% or about 30% of the time, broadly matching IMGT annotations. The classifier was reported to diagnose cytomegalovirus status with high specificity and sensitivity in both the original cohort and the validation cohort. Compared with equally common non-associated chains, HLA-associated TCR beta chains in a later analysis were more clonally expanded and had lower generation probabilities. In a later analysis, most CMV-associated TCR beta chains were found to appear HLA-restricted, with HLA associations seemingly driven largely by CMV exposure. Assigning TCR associations to individual alleles was difficult when HLA alleles, especially DR and DQ, strongly co-occurred. Because HLA typing was unavailable for some donors at each locus, only the typed subset was used in association tests. The only immune exposure information available for the cohort was CMV serostatus. While some public TCRs were present in many individuals, most TCR sequences turned up only very rarely across donors. Sequencing depth was assumed to be roughly uniform across donors in the presence/absence analyses, though that assumption may not hold. Because counts were too low, roughly 16 rarely observed V segments, including chromosome 9 orphons, were excluded from the earlier analysis of 587 of the donors. The 87-base-pair reads could not distinguish some IMGT-functional V segments, including TRBV6-2 and TRBV6-3, so those segments were excluded. Correlated functional status among segregating V segments might reflect linkage disequilibrium, but an unknown experimental factor could not be ruled out. In a later analysis, some 18,000 TCR beta sequences were associated with specific HLA alleles at a false discovery rate of 0.05. This cohort had only TCR beta chains sequenced, and the lack of alpha or paired-chain data limited which features could be detected. In a later analysis, several top co-occurrence clusters were reported to appear linked to parvovirus B19, influenza, CMV and Epstein-Barr virus. The authors suggested that the approach could potentially be generalized to other disease states and immunological phenotypes. An association between a missense DCLRE1C variant and V-gene and J-gene trimming of TCR beta chains was found in a later genetic analysis and replicated in an independent cohort. The study gave a list of over 150 TCR beta chains associated with cytomegalovirus. A further reported finding was that TCR beta sequences accurately predicted the HLA-A and HLA-B alleles for most subjects in the first cohort. In a later genetic analysis, fewer N-insertions in productive TCRs were reported among donors in an Asian-associated ancestry cluster than the approximately 630-donor mean.

Here the chain combines TRBV5-4 and TRBJ2-7, and 8 junction bases match TRBD1. Sequencing used PBMCs. The sequence was collected from a man aged 40-49 years in good health and CMV-seronegative. The CDR3 is CASSLEPGGYEQSF. DNA sequence: TGTGCCAGCAGCTTGGAACCAGGGGGCTACGAGCAGTCCTTC.